Given below is one T cell receptor (beta chain) in context. This record comes from a study of blood T cell repertoires in COVID-19. Generated by immunoSEQ multiplex PCR, the TCRdb table keeps only in-frame clones and is missing some. In the table there are about 220,000 clones, 75% to 90% of which are singletons. This CDR3 is built from 13 residues. Germline V lookup: CDR1 SGHKS, CDR2 YYEKEE (reference sequence). V shed 4 bases and J shed 2 bases, with 7 bases lying between them. The chain is built from TRBV5-5 and TRBJ1-3, with D maybe TRBD1 (5 bases). The sample taken for sequencing was PBMCs or T cells enriched from blood (not recorded which). The receptor's source is a woman aged 18-29 years in a cohort exposed to, infected with or recovered from COVID-19 (not recorded which). The CDR3 here is CASSLRAGNTIYF. The CDR3 bases are TGTGCCAGCAGCCTCAGGGCTGGAAACACCATATATTTT.